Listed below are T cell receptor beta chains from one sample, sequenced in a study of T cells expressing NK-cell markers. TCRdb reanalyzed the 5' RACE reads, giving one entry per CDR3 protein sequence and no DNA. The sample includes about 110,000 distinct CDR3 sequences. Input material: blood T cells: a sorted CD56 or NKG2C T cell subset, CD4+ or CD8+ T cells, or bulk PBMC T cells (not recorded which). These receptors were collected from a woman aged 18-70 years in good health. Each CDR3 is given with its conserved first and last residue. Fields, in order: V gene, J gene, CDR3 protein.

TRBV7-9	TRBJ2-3	CASSPTSTDTQYF
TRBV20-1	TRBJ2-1	CSAIASGTPSYNEQFF
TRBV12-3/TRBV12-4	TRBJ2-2	CASSYRIGTGELFF
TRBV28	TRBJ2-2	CASKPGVSGNSGELFF
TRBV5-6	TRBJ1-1	CASRKQGADAFF
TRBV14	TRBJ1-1	CASSPLGGMNTEAFF
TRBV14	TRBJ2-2	CASSHFSIIPNTGELFF
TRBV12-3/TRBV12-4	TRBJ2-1	CASSLGGLARINEQFF
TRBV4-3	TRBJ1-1	CASSQEYNANTEAFF
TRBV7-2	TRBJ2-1	CASSLVTGGGENEQFF
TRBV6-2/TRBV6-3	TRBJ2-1	CASSYSGLASDEQFF
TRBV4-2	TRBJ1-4	CASSQDEKLFF
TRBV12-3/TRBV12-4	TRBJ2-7	CASSPGPAGEQYF
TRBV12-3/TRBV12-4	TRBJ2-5	CASSLWAETQYF
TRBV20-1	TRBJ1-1	CSALQRGLNTEAFF
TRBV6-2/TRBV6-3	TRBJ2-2	CASSTAGGETGELFF
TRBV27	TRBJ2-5	CASSWLAGEPETQYF
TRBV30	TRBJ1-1	CAWTSWGNTEAFF
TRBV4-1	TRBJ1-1	CATSSGDTEAFF
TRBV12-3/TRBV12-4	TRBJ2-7	CASSPTTTGEQYF
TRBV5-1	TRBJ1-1	CASSYGTGEAFF
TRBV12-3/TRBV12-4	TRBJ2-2	CASSFSSLTGELFF
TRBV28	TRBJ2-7	CASSPDSYSYEQYF
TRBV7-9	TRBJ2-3	CASSRMISGGASDTQYF
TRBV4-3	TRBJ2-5	CASSQEVAVQETQYF
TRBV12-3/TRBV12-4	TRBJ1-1	CASSPMSGTEAFF
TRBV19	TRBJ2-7	CASTLALGAYEQYF
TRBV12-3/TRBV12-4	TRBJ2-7	CGRREATYEQYF
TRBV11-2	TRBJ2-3	CASSLGAGRTPLADTQYF
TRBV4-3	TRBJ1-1	CASSQEMMNTEAFF
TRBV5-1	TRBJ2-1	CASREKDEQFF
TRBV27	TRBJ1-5	CASSLTGGGVNQPQHF
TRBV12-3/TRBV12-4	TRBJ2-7	CASSPSVVLYEQYF
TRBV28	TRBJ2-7	CASSLYGGTEQYF
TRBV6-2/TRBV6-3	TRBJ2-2	CASSSTGEAGELFF
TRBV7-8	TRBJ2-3	CASSLGPAGGPDTQYF
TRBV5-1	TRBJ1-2	CASSPGTADIYGYTF
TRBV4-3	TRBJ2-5	CASSQETGDETQYF
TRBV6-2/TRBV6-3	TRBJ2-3	CASSYSKGLTDTQYF
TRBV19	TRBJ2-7	CASSIVTDSYEQYF
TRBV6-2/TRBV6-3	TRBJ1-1	CASSRLIDRVSFF
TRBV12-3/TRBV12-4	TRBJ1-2	CASSYGDRYTF
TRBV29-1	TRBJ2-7	CSGLEGTLNEQYF
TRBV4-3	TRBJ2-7	CASSQDTGPYEQYF
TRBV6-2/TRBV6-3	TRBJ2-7	CASSYGTGVYEQYF
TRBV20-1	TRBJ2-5	CSARGELRTQYF
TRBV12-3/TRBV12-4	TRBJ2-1	CASSSLAGGDEQFF
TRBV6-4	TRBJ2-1	CASSGQVEGNEQFF
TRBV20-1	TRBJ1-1	CSMTTALNTEAFF
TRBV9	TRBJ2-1	CASSARTDGGQFF
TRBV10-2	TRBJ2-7	CASSDPLAGVTYEQYF
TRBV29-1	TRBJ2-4	CSVLDGDTRTGDIQYF
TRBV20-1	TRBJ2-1	CSASLTSGRADEQFF
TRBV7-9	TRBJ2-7	CASSLVSYEQYF
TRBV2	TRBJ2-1	CASRGLARSYNEQFF
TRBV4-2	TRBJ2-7	CASSQLRGQGDNEQYF
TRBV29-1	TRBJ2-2	CSVERDQNTGELFF